The 21 T cell receptor beta chains below all came from one sample that was sequenced in a study of blood T cell repertoires in COVID-19. Libraries were prepared by immunoSEQ multiplex PCR; TCRdb keeps only in-frame clonotypes and omits some of them. This sample has roughly 100,000 clones, with about 75% found just once. The source material was peripheral blood. The receptors here all came from an elderly woman with acute or convalescent COVID-19.

In its sample, this clone was seen once. The V and J genes are TRBV6-1 and TRBJ1-4; a possible D gene is TRBD1 (5 bases). Germline V lookup: CDR1 MNHNS, CDR2 SASEGT. CDR3 length: 14 residues. V lost 3 bases to trimming and J lost 1 base, with 6 bases between them. The CDR3 loop reads CASSDGGTNEKLFF. CDR3 coding DNA: TGTGCCAGCAGTGACGGGGGAACTAATGAAAAACTGTTTTTT.

The rearrangement joins TRBV20-1 to TRBJ2-7; 10 bases fit TRBD2. CDR3 length equals 15 residues. Germline CDR1 reads DFQATT; CDR2 reads SNEGSKA (reference sequence). J lost 1 base, V lost 3 bases, and 6 bases had no gene match. Here the CDR3 DNA reads TGCAGTGCTAGTTCTCATAGCGGGGGGTCCTACGAGCAGTACTTC. Translation: CSASSHSGGSYEQYF.

V gene TRBV7-2 combines with J gene TRBJ2-1; D may be TRBD2 (6 bases). Deletions cut 4 bases from V and 0 bases from J, with 13 bases between. The CDR3 spans 16 residues. The germline V gene encodes CDR1 SGHTA and CDR2 FQGNSA. The CDR3 sequence is CASSSGLSPSYNEQFF. CDR3 nucleotides: TGTGCCAGCAGCTCGGGACTTTCCCCCTCCTACAATGAGCAGTTCTTC.

The chain links TRBV10-1 to TRBJ1-6; 7 bases are shared with TRBD1. The CDR3 sequence is 13 residues long. In germline, CDR1 is WNHNN, CDR2 SYGVQD (reference sequence). J lost 7 bases, V lost 8 bases, and 5 bases had no gene match. The CDR3 DNA reads as TGCGCCAGCTCTCAGACAGGGAATTCACCCCTCCACTTT. Translating gives CASSQTGNSPLHF.

The chain combines TRBV7-2 with TRBJ1-3, with D unclear. Germline V gives CDR1 SGHTA, CDR2 FQGNSA. The CDR3 length is 16 residues. V lost 2 bases and J 0 bases, leaving 11 bases between the germline ends. CDR3 bases: TGTGCCAGCAGCTTATCCTCCCCTAGCTCTGGAAACACCATATATTTT. Residues: CASSLSSPSSGNTIYF.

The table lists this clone with a count of one. The chain recombines TRBV6-5 with TRBJ2-7; possible D gene TRBD2, 6 bases. V gave up 4 bases and J gave up 3 bases, with 16 bases separating them. Per germline, CDR1 MNHEY and CDR2 SVGAGI. CDR3 length: 15 amino acids. CDR3 coding DNA: TGTGCCAGCAGTTCACTCCGGGACTCGGTCTACGAGCAGTACTTC. The encoded protein is CASSSLRDSVYEQYF.

The chain carries TRBV5-1 and TRBJ2-7; D unresolved. Germline CDR1 SGHRS, CDR2 YFSETQ. V gave up 0 bases and J gave up 7 bases, with 17 bases separating them. The CDR3 covers 15 residues. This CDR3 is CASSLGQVPSLEQYF. CDR3 nucleotide sequence: TGCGCCAGCAGCTTGGGGCAGGTCCCCAGTTTGGAGCAGTACTTC.

V gene TRBV6-2 or TRBV6-3 combines with J gene TRBJ1-5; 11 bases match TRBD1. The germline gives CDR1 MNHEY, CDR2 SVGEGT. Losses at the gene ends were 2 bases for V and 4 bases for J; bases not matched to a gene: 1. This CDR3 is built from 15 residues. The CDR3 coding sequence is TGTGCCAGCAGTTACGGGACAGGGGGGAATCAGCCCCAGCATTTT. Encoded protein: CASSYGTGGNQPQHF.

The gene calls are TRBV7-9 and TRBJ2-1, with TRBD1 matching over 7 bases. CDR3 length: 13 residues. Germline trimming cut 5 bases from V and 4 bases from J; bases unmatched to any gene: 2. Germline V gives CDR1 SEHNR, CDR2 FQNEAQ (reference sequence). As DNA, the CDR3 is TGTGCCAGCAGCCCGGGACAGTACAATGAGCAGTTCTTC. It codes for CASSPGQYNEQFF.

The chain carries TRBV6-5 and TRBJ1-1, with D possibly matching TRBD1 (5 bases). V lost 0 bases, J lost 0 bases, and 8 bases lay in between. Per germline, CDR1 MNHEY and CDR2 SVGAGI. The CDR3 is 15 amino acids. Here the CDR3 DNA reads TGTGCCAGCAGTTACTCGGGCAGGGTGAACACTGAAGCTTTCTTT. This encodes CASSYSGRVNTEAFF.

The chain has TRBV7-3 and TRBJ2-7, with TRBD2 matching 8 bases. The germline gives CDR1 SGHTA, CDR2 FQGTGA. This CDR3 is built from 21 residues. V dropped 2 bases and J dropped 0; count of bases not matched to a gene: 21. CDR3 loop: CASSLRFGAGGSSTSSYEQYF. The CDR3 coding sequence is TGTGCCAGCAGCTTACGGTTTGGTGCGGGAGGTTCCTCTACTAGCTCCTACGAGCAGTACTTC.

A few counts support this clone. The chain employs TRBV15 and TRBJ2-2, with TRBD2 matching 8 bases. J was trimmed by 1 base and V by 5 bases; bases with no gene match: 3. CDR1 and CDR2 (germline): LNHNV, YYDKDF (reference sequence). CDR3 length: 15 residues. DNA of the CDR3: TGTGCCACCAGCCCGGGGGGGCAGAACACCGGGGAGCTGTTTTTT. Its translation is CATSPGGQNTGELFF. The full variable domain, in which reference TRBV15 and TRBJ2-2 provide the parts outside the CDR3, is DAMVIQNPRYQVTQFGKPVTLSCSQTLNHNVMYWYQQKSSQAPKLLFHYYDKDFNNEADTPDNFQSRRPNTSFCFLDIRSPGLGDTAMYLCATSPGGQNTGELFFGEGSRLTVL.

The genes are TRBV7-2 and TRBJ1-2; a weak D match, TRBD1 (6 bases). The germline V and J ends were trimmed by 2 bases and 3 bases, with 13 bases remaining between them. Germline CDR1 is SGHTA and CDR2 is FQGNSA. The length of the CDR3 is 15 residues. The CDR3 protein is CASSLTRAGDYGYTF. In DNA, the CDR3 is TGTGCCAGCAGCTTAACGAGGGCAGGGGACTATGGCTACACCTTC.

In this sample, this clone turned up a few times. This CDR3 reads CASSLVAAGGNYGYTF. For the CDR3, the DNA is TGTGCCAGCAGCTTAGTGGCGGCAGGGGGTAACTATGGCTACACCTTC. The J gene is TRBJ1-2, the V gene TRBV7-2; 7 bases match TRBD1. This CDR3 has 16 amino acids. Trimming cost V 1 base and J 1 base; bases outside gene matches: 6. The germline V gene encodes CDR1 SGHTA and CDR2 FQGNSA.

With respect to this clone: Mismatch with germline at one junction end may stem from a read error. V and J are TRBV18 and TRBJ1-4; 7 bases agree with TRBD1. CDR1 and CDR2 from the germline V gene are KGHSH and LQKENI. This CDR3 region has 13 residues. The CDR3: CASSPQGQEKLFF. The CDR3, as DNA: TGTGCCAGCTCGCCACAGGGGCAGGAAAAACTGTTTTTT.

The chain combines TRBV28 with TRBJ2-1; no clear D gene. V was cut by 3 bases and J by 0 bases, with 6 bases left in between. The CDR3 contains 14 residues. The germline V gene has CDR1 MDHEN and CDR2 SYDVKM. CDR3: CASSFQSSYNEQFF. The CDR3, as DNA: TGTGCCAGCAGTTTCCAGTCCTCCTACAATGAGCAGTTCTTC.

This clone was picked up a small number of times. J is TRBJ2-7 and V is TRBV7-9; D not resolved. Germline V gene data show CDR1 as SEHNR and CDR2 as FQNEAQ (reference sequence). V was trimmed by 1 base and J by 7 bases, leaving 14 bases between them. CDR3 size: 14 residues. The CDR3 spells CASSLVGGVEEQYF. CDR3 DNA: TGTGCCAGCAGCTTAGTCGGCGGTGTCGAGGAGCAGTACTTC.

This chain connects TRBV5-1 to TRBJ2-5, with D possibly matching TRBD2 (7 bases). Germline-derived CDR1 and CDR2 are SGHRS and YFSETQ. This CDR3 comprises 14 residues. V lost 6 bases and J lost 4, with 16 bases in between. The chain's CDR3 is CASTEGGGTETQYF. In DNA, the CDR3 is TGCGCCAGCACTGAGGGGGGGGGCACAGAGACCCAGTACTTC.

This chain uses TRBV19 with TRBJ2-1; possibly TRBD1 for D (6 bases). CDR1 is LNHDA and CDR2 is SQIVND in the germline V gene (reference sequence). CDR3 length: 12 amino acids. Trimming took 4 bases from V and 11 from J, leaving 12 bases between them. Here the CDR3 reads CASSRGQYKQFF. CDR3 DNA: TGTGCCAGTAGTAGGGGGCAGTACAAGCAGTTCTTC. Together with reference TRBV19 and TRBJ2-1, the CDR3 gives the full variable domain: DGGITQSPKYLFRKEGQNVTLSCEQNLNHDAMYWYRQDPGQGLRLIYYSQIVNDFQKGDIAEGYSVSREKKESFPLTVTSAQKNPTAFYLCASSRGQYKQFFGPGTRLTVL.

The chain uses TRBV7-2 and TRBJ1-2; 7 bases are a match to TRBD1. This CDR3 is 14 amino acids long. Trimming removed 5 bases from V and 5 bases from J; junction bases left unmatched: 8. Germline V gives CDR1 SGHTA, CDR2 FQGNSA. The CDR3 DNA sequence: TGTGCCAGCAGCCCTGGACAGGTGGGGTATGGCTACACCTTC. Encoded protein: CASSPGQVGYGYTF.

The chain links TRBV5-1 to TRBJ2-1; a possible D gene is TRBD2 (5 bases). V dropped 0 bases and J dropped 4 bases, with 14 bases sitting between them. Per the germline V gene, CDR1 is SGHRS and CDR2 is YFSETQ. This CDR3 contains 16 residues. CDR3 nucleotide sequence: TGCGCCAGCAGCTTGGCCAACCAGCGGCTATACAATGAGCAGTTCTTC. This codes for CASSLANQRLYNEQFF. Complete variable domain (other parts from reference TRBV5-1 and TRBJ2-1): KAGVTQTPRYLIKTRGQQVTLSCSPISGHRSVSWYQQTPGQGLQFLFEYFSETQRNKGNFPGRFSGRQFSNSRSEMNVSTLELGDSALYLCASSLANQRLYNEQFFGPGTRLTVL.